The 24 T cell receptor beta chains given below trace back to one sample, sequenced in a study of T cells expressing NK-cell markers. Reprocessing the 5' RACE reads, TCRdb reports a single entry for every CDR3 protein and omits DNA. The sample holds hundreds of thousands of distinct CDR3 sequences. The sample comprised blood T cells: a sorted CD56 or NKG2C T cell subset, CD4+ or CD8+ T cells, or bulk PBMC T cells (not recorded which). The source is a man aged 18 to 30 in good health.

The chain couples TRBV25-1 to TRBJ1-2. CDR1 is MGHDK and CDR2 is SYGVNS in the germline V gene. The CDR3 consists of 11 residues. The CDR3 region is CASSAGYGYTF.

V gene TRBV19 combines with J gene TRBJ2-2; TCRdb's assignment of TRBD2 cannot be checked, as there is no DNA. CDR1 is LNHDA and CDR2 is SQIVND in the germline V gene (reference sequence). The CDR3 is 19 residues long. CDR3 residues: CATEPGLTTSGTNTGELFF.

The chain links TRBV4-3 to TRBJ1-1; TCRdb picks TRBD1, but there is no DNA to check that call. This CDR3 has 14 amino acids. In germline, CDR1 is LGHNA, CDR2 YSLEER. The CDR3 loop reads CASSSGEGATEAFF.

The rearrangement links TRBV29-1 to TRBJ1-1; TCRdb calls TRBD1, which cannot be checked without DNA. The CDR3 is 13 amino acids. Germline V gene sequence: CDR1 SQVTM, CDR2 ANQGSEA. The CDR3 is CSAFPGQNTEAFF.

V gene TRBV7-3 combines with J gene TRBJ1-1; TCRdb picks TRBD1, but there is no DNA to check that call. Germline-derived CDR1 and CDR2 are SGHTA and FQGTGA. This CDR3 has 15 amino acids. CDR3 residues: CASSLTPDVGTEAFF.

This chain uses TRBV6-2 or TRBV6-3 with TRBJ2-5. CDR3 size: 13 residues. Germline lookup yields CDR1 MNHEY and CDR2 SVGEGT. This CDR3 reads CASSYSWRETQYF.

CDR3 in amino acids: CASGATGANVLTF. J is TRBJ2-6 and V is TRBV6-1; there is no DNA to check the TCRdb D call of TRBD1. CDR1 is MNHNS, CDR2 SASEGT, per germline. The CDR3 spans 13 residues.

The chain couples TRBV6-2 or TRBV6-3 to TRBJ1-5; TCRdb's D gene call, TRBD1, goes unchecked for lack of DNA. Germline assignment: CDR1 MNHEY and CDR2 SVGEGT. The CDR3 runs 14 residues. The chain's CDR3 is CANPDRGMYQPQHF.

The chain employs TRBV5-1 and TRBJ2-5; TCRdb's D call of TRBD1 is untestable without DNA. The CDR3 is made up of 15 amino acids. Germline V CDR1 and CDR2: SGHRS, YFSETQ. Here the CDR3 reads CASRPYYRTQETQYF. Based on the CDR3 plus reference TRBV5-1 and TRBJ2-5, the full variable domain is KAGVTQTPRYLIKTRGQQVTLSCSPISGHRSVSWYQQTPGQGLQFLFEYFSETQRNKGNFPGRFSGRQFSNSRSEMNVSTLELGDSALYLCASRPYYRTQETQYFGPGTRLLVL.

This chain links TRBV10-3 with TRBJ1-6; TCRdb's D gene call, TRBD1, goes unchecked for lack of DNA. Per the germline V gene, CDR1 is ENHRY and CDR2 is SYGVKD. This CDR3 region has 13 residues. This CDR3 reads CAARQGLNSPLHF.

The CDR3 region is CASSSYNSANTGELFF. The V call is TRBV18, the J call TRBJ2-2. This CDR3 has 16 amino acids. Germline CDR1 reads KGHSH; CDR2 reads LQKENI. The whole variable domain, filled in from reference TRBV18 and TRBJ2-2, reads NAGVMQNPRHLVRRRGQEARLRCSPMKGHSHVYWYRQLPEEGLKFMVYLQKENIIDESGMPKERFSAEFPKEGPSILRIQQVVRGDSAAYFCASSSYNSANTGELFFGEGSRLTVL.

The chain employs TRBV12-3 or TRBV12-4 and TRBJ2-1. This CDR3 comprises 15 residues. The CDR3 reads CASSLADTLADEQFF.

The J gene is TRBJ2-5, the V gene TRBV5-1. The CDR3 has 13 amino acids. Germline V gene data show CDR1 as SGHRS and CDR2 as YFSETQ. This CDR3 is CASTPQSQETQYF.

This rearrangement joins TRBV30 to TRBJ2-1. Germline loops: CDR1 GTSNPN, CDR2 SVGIG (reference sequence). The CDR3 loop spans 15 amino acids. The CDR3 loop is CAWSVSGSPYNEQFF.

The V and J genes are TRBV6-2 or TRBV6-3 and TRBJ1-6. The germline V gene encodes CDR1 MNHEY and CDR2 SVGEGT. This CDR3 contains 17 residues. The CDR3 region is CASSYGPPSSYNSPLHF.

V gene TRBV18 combines with J gene TRBJ2-3; TCRdb designates TRBD1, a call that cannot be tested without DNA. CDR1 is KGHSH and CDR2 is LQKENI in the germline V gene. The CDR3 is 16 amino acids. The CDR3 protein is CASSPPRTGVTDTQYF.

The chain is built from TRBV5-1 and TRBJ1-1; TCRdb gives TRBD1 as the D gene, but with no DNA this cannot be confirmed. Germline V gives CDR1 SGHRS, CDR2 YFSETQ. The CDR3 has 14 residues. The CDR3 sequence: CASSLEGRQGGAFF. The entire variable domain, with the rest obtained from reference TRBV5-1 and TRBJ1-1, is as follows: KAGVTQTPRYLIKTRGQQVTLSCSPISGHRSVSWYQQTPGQGLQFLFEYFSETQRNKGNFPGRFSGRQFSNSRSEMNVSTLELGDSALYLCASSLEGRQGGAFFGQGTRLTVV.

The chain joins TRBV29-1 to TRBJ2-3; the TCRdb D gene call, TRBD2, has no DNA to confirm it. This CDR3 is 14 amino acids long. CDR1 and CDR2 from the germline V gene are SQVTM and ANQGSEA. The CDR3 sequence: CSARTSGIGDTQYF.

The rearrangement joins TRBV20-1 to TRBJ1-1; TCRdb calls TRBD1, which cannot be checked without DNA. Germline values: CDR1 DFQATT, CDR2 SNEGSKA (reference sequence). The CDR3 consists of 14 residues. CDR3 amino acids: CSATIRVGSTEAFF.

The rearrangement links TRBV27 to TRBJ2-6; TCRdb selects TRBD2, and the lack of DNA leaves this call unchecked. The germline V gene encodes CDR1 MNHEY and CDR2 SMNVEV (reference sequence). The CDR3 spans 15 residues. The CDR3 loop is CASSNKLAEANVLTF.

V usage is TRBV20-1 and J usage is TRBJ2-5; with no DNA, the TCRdb D assignment of TRBD2 cannot be verified. CDR1 DFQATT and CDR2 SNEGSKA come from the germline V gene (reference sequence). CDR3 length equals 12 residues. Here the CDR3 reads CSAGGGQETQYF.

The chain has TRBV29-1 and TRBJ1-1; TCRdb reports TRBD1, a call that lacks DNA to check it against. Germline V gives CDR1 SQVTM, CDR2 ANQGSEA. This CDR3 is built from 13 residues. The CDR3 sequence: CSADIRVGTEAFF. The variable domain in full, with the rest retrieved from reference TRBV29-1 and TRBJ1-1, is SAVISQKPSRDICQRGTSLTIQCQVDSQVTMMFWYRQQPGQSLTLIATANQGSEATYESGFVIDKFPISRPNLTFSTLTVSNMSPEDSSIYLCSADIRVGTEAFFGQGTRLTVV.

The chain carries TRBV7-9 and TRBJ1-1; TCRdb gives TRBD1 as the D gene, but with no DNA this cannot be confirmed. Germline CDR1 and CDR2: SEHNR and FQNEAQ (reference sequence). CDR3 length: 12 residues. Here the CDR3 reads CASSFTRQEAFF. Full variable domain (remainder filled in from reference TRBV7-9 and TRBJ1-1): DTGVSQNPRHKITKRGQNVTFRCDPISEHNRLYWYRQTLGQGPEFLTYFQNEAQLEKSRLLSDRFSAERPKGSFSTLEIQRTEQGDSAMYLCASSFTRQEAFFGQGTRLTVV.

This rearrangement joins TRBV18 to TRBJ2-3; TCRdb indicates TRBD2, and absent DNA this call remains unverified. The CDR3 contains 14 residues. Germline-derived CDR1 and CDR2 are KGHSH and LQKENI. The CDR3 is CASSPSPHTDTQYF.